A single sample is the source of the 24 T cell receptor beta chains below, sequenced in a study of PD-1 blockade in mismatch repair-deficient tumors. Clones were sequenced by immunoSEQ multiplex PCR, and TCRdb holds only the in-frame ones, with some missing. The repertoire holds roughly 130,000 clones, about 90% seen once, with about 11% in the top ten. Material: peripheral blood, obtained 70 to 73 weeks after starting pembrolizumab. The receptors come from an adult with mismatch repair-deficient cancer.

The chain recombines TRBV6-5 with TRBJ2-7; TRBD2 matches 8 bases. Trimming removed 8 bases from V and 4 bases from J; junction bases left unmatched: 4. The V gene's germline CDR1 is MNHEY and CDR2 SVGAGI. The CDR3 extends over 12 amino acids. The CDR3 loop reads CASLQREYEQYF. DNA of the CDR3: TGTGCCAGCCTACAGCGGGAGTACGAGCAGTACTTC.

This clone was detected only once. In the same sample, other DNA sequences code for this CDR3. The V gene is TRBV19, the J gene TRBJ2-6; D unresolved. The germline CDR1 and CDR2 sequences are LNHDA and SQIVND (reference sequence). Trimming removed 3 bases from V and 0 bases from J, with 6 bases in between. The CDR3 is 15 amino acids. CDR3 residues: CASSIGPSGANVLTF. The CDR3 region has the DNA TGTGCCAGTAGTATCGGGCCCTCTGGGGCCAACGTCCTGACTTTC.

The V gene is TRBV13, the J gene TRBJ2-1; maybe TRBD2 (5 bases). The CDR3 is 15 residues long. CDR1 and CDR2 from the germline V gene are PRHDT and FYEKMQ (reference sequence). V lost 0 bases and J lost 4, with 10 bases in between. The CDR3 loop is CASSLGELEYNEQFF. DNA for the CDR3: TGTGCCAGCAGCTTAGGGGAACTAGAATACAATGAGCAGTTCTTC. The full variable domain, rest sourced from reference TRBV13 and TRBJ2-1, is AAGVIQSPRHLIKEKRETATLKCYPIPRHDTVYWYQQGPGQDPQFLISFYEKMQSDKGSIPDRFSAQQFSDYHSELNMSSLELGDSALYFCASSLGELEYNEQFFGPGTRLTVL.

The gene calls are TRBV21-1 and TRBJ1-5; the listed D gene, TRBD1, was not tested against the DNA. TRBV21-1 is recorded as a pseudogene. CDR3 length equals 17 residues. The CDR3 protein is CASSKGGTGGRDQPQHF. CDR3 in DNA: TGTGCCAGCAGCAAAGGGGGGACAGGGGGCAGGGATCAGCCCCAGCATTTT.

The chain uses TRBV29-1 and TRBJ2-5, with D uncertain. Germline CDR1 SQVTM, CDR2 ANQGSEA. Trimming left V 5 bases short and J 5 bases short, with 12 bases between. This CDR3 spans 12 amino acids. The CDR3 region has the DNA TGCAGCGTTACCCCTGCGTGGGAGACCCAGTACTTC. Its protein product is CSVTPAWETQYF.

The CDR3 DNA follows: TGCGCCAGCAGCTTGGTCAGGGGCCGGACGACTGAAGCTTTCTTT. Residues: CASSLVRGRTTEAFF. J is TRBJ1-1 and V is TRBV5-1, with D maybe TRBD1 (6 bases). V lost 0 bases, J lost 5 bases, and 14 bases lay in between. The CDR3 has 15 residues. From germline, CDR1 is SGHRS and CDR2 YFSETQ.

The chain has TRBV4-2 and TRBJ2-1; a weak D match, TRBD1 (6 bases). V was shortened by 2 bases and J by 6 bases, with 20 bases between the two germline ends. The CDR3 is made up of 17 amino acids. Germline V CDR1 and CDR2: LGHNA, YNFKEQ. CDR3 in DNA: TGTGCCAGCAGCCAACCTTTCCGGGACACTGCCGTCAATGAGCAGTTCTTC. Translation gives CASSQPFRDTAVNEQFF.

This clone was observed once. The gene calls are TRBV4-2 and TRBJ2-7, with 10 bases lining up with TRBD2. Germline values: CDR1 LGHNA, CDR2 YNFKEQ. After removal of 4 bases from V and 2 bases from J, the junction contained 8 bases not matched to a gene. This CDR3 region has 16 residues. The CDR3 loop is CASSPGVAGGAYEQYF. The CDR3 region has the DNA TGTGCCAGCAGCCCCGGGGTAGCGGGAGGAGCCTACGAGCAGTACTTC.

This clone was observed a handful of times. This chain joins TRBV5-6 and TRBJ2-1; 9 bases agree with TRBD1. Trimming removed 4 bases from V and 6 bases from J; junction bases left unmatched: 8. This CDR3 region has 15 residues. Germline-derived CDR1 and CDR2 are SGHDT and YYEEEE. CDR3 sequence reads: CASSPGTGNGNEQFF. The CDR3 DNA follows: TGTGCCAGCAGCCCCGGGACAGGGAACGGCAATGAGCAGTTCTTC. The whole variable domain, remainder taken from reference TRBV5-6 and TRBJ2-1, is DAGVTQSPTHLIKTRGQQVTLRCSPKSGHDTVSWYQQALGQGPQFIFQYYEEEERQRGNFPDRFSGHQFPNYSSELNVNALLLGDSALYLCASSPGTGNGNEQFFGPGTRLTVL.

V usage is TRBV27 and J usage is TRBJ2-1; maybe TRBD1 (5 bases). The CDR3 consists of 14 residues. The V end was cut by 3 bases, the J end by 2 bases, with 8 bases between. Germline V lookup: CDR1 MNHEY, CDR2 SMNVEV (reference sequence). The CDR3 region is CASSFQGTYNEQFF. DNA for the CDR3: TGTGCCAGCAGTTTTCAGGGAACCTACAATGAGCAGTTCTTC.

This chain connects TRBV14 to TRBJ1-1; no definite D call. This CDR3 has 13 amino acids. The germline CDR1 and CDR2 sequences are SGHDN and FVKESK. V lost 5 bases, J lost 4 bases, and 11 bases lay in between. The CDR3 here is CASSDQRGTEAFF. The CDR3 DNA reads TGTGCCAGCAGCGACCAGCGAGGCACTGAAGCTTTCTTT.

The V call is TRBV6-6, the J call TRBJ1-5, with D unclear. The V and J ends lost 4 bases and 0 bases respectively, with 10 bases between them. The CDR3 is 15 amino acids. Germline CDR1 and CDR2: MNHNY and SVGAGI (reference sequence). The CDR3 nucleotides are TGTGCCAGCAGTTTACAGAGACCTAGCAATCAGCCCCAGCATTTT. Protein: CASSLQRPSNQPQHF.

This sequence joins TRBV27 and TRBJ2-1; 7 bases line up with TRBD2. V gave up 2 bases and J gave up 4 bases; unmatched junction bases: 5. CDR1 is MNHEY, CDR2 SMNVEV, per germline (reference sequence). The CDR3 totals 15 residues. CDR3 in DNA: TGTGCCAGCAGTTTAGAGGCGGGAGCTTACAATGAGCAGTTCTTC. This sequence encodes CASSLEAGAYNEQFF.

V usage is TRBV28 and J usage is TRBJ1-5, with TRBD1 matching over 7 bases. The germline V gene has CDR1 MDHEN and CDR2 SYDVKM. This CDR3 region has 15 residues. The ends lost 6 bases at V and 5 bases at J; junction bases unmatched: 10. The chain's CDR3 is CASSPLDRADQPQHF. The CDR3, as DNA: TGTGCCAGCAGCCCCCTCGACAGGGCGGATCAGCCCCAGCATTTT.

The V and J genes are TRBV6-5 and TRBJ2-3, with D uncertain. CDR3 length equals 10 residues. V lost 4 bases, J lost 10 bases, and 6 bases lay in between. CDR1 is MNHEY, CDR2 SVGAGI, per germline. The CDR3, as DNA: TGTGCCAGCAGTTTCCTAGCGCAGTATTTT. Translating gives CASSFLAQYF.

This sequence joins TRBV6-6 and TRBJ2-7; TRBD1 matches 8 bases. CDR1 is MNHNY, CDR2 SVGAGI, per germline (reference sequence). The V and J ends lost 4 bases and 1 base, in that order; junction bases with no gene match: 9. The CDR3 spans 16 residues. CDR3 nucleotide sequence: TGTGCCAGCAGTTGGAGTCGGACAGGGCATTCCTACGAGCAGTACTTC. It specifies CASSWSRTGHSYEQYF.

This chain joins TRBV5-1 and TRBJ2-1; 8 bases map to TRBD2. The germline V gene encodes CDR1 SGHRS and CDR2 YFSETQ. Trimming cost V 0 bases and J 6 bases; bases outside gene matches: 5. The CDR3 length is 15 residues. CDR3 amino acids: CASSLEVSGTNEQFF. CDR3 DNA sequence: TGCGCCAGCAGCTTGGAGGTTAGCGGGACCAATGAGCAGTTCTTC.

The chain uses TRBV4-1 and TRBJ1-1; 7 bases match TRBD1. The germline V gene encodes CDR1 MGHRA and CDR2 YSYEKL. With V trimmed by 2 bases and J by 2 bases, 8 bases remained unmatched. CDR3 length: 16 residues. This CDR3 reads CASSQPPQGRNTEAFF. In nucleotides, the CDR3 is TGCGCCAGCAGCCAACCCCCACAGGGGCGAAACACTGAAGCTTTCTTT.

The V call is TRBV7-9, the J call TRBJ2-1, with 7 bases lining up with TRBD2. The CDR3 extends over 17 amino acids. Looked up from germline, CDR1 is SEHNR and CDR2 is FQNEAQ (reference sequence). J lost 4 bases, V lost 2 bases, and 11 bases had no gene match. CDR3 protein: CASSLTLAGLGYNEQFF. The CDR3 coding sequence is TGTGCCAGCAGCTTAACGTTAGCGGGCCTGGGGTACAATGAGCAGTTCTTC.

V is TRBV13 and J is TRBJ2-7; TRBD2 aligns across 9 bases. CDR1 is PRHDT, CDR2 FYEKMQ, per germline (reference sequence). This CDR3 has 16 amino acids. Trimming at V came to 0 bases and at J to 0 bases, leaving 3 bases not matched to a gene. The chain's CDR3 is CASSLGTSGNSYEQYF. CDR3 bases: TGTGCCAGCAGCTTAGGGACTAGCGGTAACTCCTACGAGCAGTACTTC.

This clone appeared a few times. The chain couples TRBV15 to TRBJ1-2; 7 positions agree with TRBD1. The junction had 9 bases not matched to a gene; V was cut back by 0 bases and J by 8 bases. Germline CDR1 and CDR2: LNHNV and YYDKDF (reference sequence). The CDR3 extends over 15 amino acids. In nucleotides, the CDR3 is TGTGCCACCAGCAGAGATCAAAGACAGGGTAGGGGCTACACCTTC. Its translation: CATSRDQRQGRGYTF. Looking up the rest from reference TRBV15 and TRBJ1-2 gives the full variable domain: DAMVIQNPRYQVTQFGKPVTLSCSQTLNHNVMYWYQQKSSQAPKLLFHYYDKDFNNEADTPDNFQSRRPNTSFCFLDIRSPGLGDTAMYLCATSRDQRQGRGYTFGSGTRLTVV.

The chain has TRBV6-5 and TRBJ1-1; D perhaps matches TRBD1 (6 bases). Trimming pared 6 bases from V and 1 base from J, leaving 15 bases between. Germline V lookup: CDR1 MNHEY, CDR2 SVGAGI. This CDR3 has 15 amino acids. This CDR3 is CASRPPGAPNTEAFF. The CDR3 DNA is TGTGCCAGCAGGCCCCCAGGGGCCCCGAACACTGAAGCTTTCTTT.

CDR3 in DNA: TGTGCCAGCAGTTACCCCTTTTCTCGGACAGCCTACGAGCAGTACTTC. Protein product: CASSYPFSRTAYEQYF. The J gene is TRBJ2-7, the V gene TRBV6-6, with D perhaps matching TRBD1 (6 bases). CDR1 is MNHNY, CDR2 SVGAGI, per germline (reference sequence). The ends were cut back, 2 bases at V and 2 bases at J, with 16 bases in the middle. The CDR3 covers 16 residues.

The rearrangement uses TRBV7-9 and TRBJ1-4; possible D gene TRBD1, 5 bases. Germline CDR1 reads SEHNR; CDR2 reads FQNEAQ (reference sequence). V was pared by 3 bases and J by 8 bases, with 13 bases between. This CDR3 comprises 14 residues. CDR3 in amino acids: CASSLDTTGEKLFF. CDR3 in DNA: TGTGCCAGCAGCTTGGACACGACCGGGGAAAAACTGTTTTTT.